This T cell receptor (beta chain) appears in the sequencing data of a study of blood T cells in healthy people across ages. Study-level results: While age rose, TCR beta diversity per million T cells dropped in a roughly linear way.

This clonotype was counted between two and nine times. Antigen unknown. The CDR3 loop spans 15 amino acids. Germline lookup yields CDR1 LGHNA and CDR2 YNFKEQ. V trimming: 2 bases; J trimming: 8 bases; junction bases outside the gene matches: 8. Next came a second PCR, run for 7 to 11 cycles, which used a sample-barcoded 5' primer along with a J-beta primer mix. TCRdb re-called the 5' RACE reads through MiXCR, storing one row per CDR3 protein. The table shows 550,000 to 750,000 distinct CDR3 sequences, with 21% occurring only once. This chain uses TRBV4-2 with TRBJ2-2, with TRBD2 identical over 7 bases. Material: blood. This receptor was taken from a man between 65 and 80 years old in good health. As DNA, the CDR3 is TGTGCCAGCAGCCAACCAGGACTAGAGGGGGGGGAGCTGTTTTTT. Protein product: CASSQPGLEGGELFF.